Below are 16 T cell receptor beta chains sequenced from a single sample in a study of CD8 T cells in ankylosing spondylitis (dated by TCRdb to the late 2010s). The method behind the library was 5' RACE. The reads were generated on an Illumina HiSeq 2500. Using fastp trimming at Q25 and MiXCR clonotype assembly, TCRdb reanalyzed the public sequencing data and kept in-frame beta chains. Every distinct CDR3 protein forms one entry, paired with its most common genes and DNA. The sample table lists 250,000 to 350,000 distinct CDR3 sequences, 20% of them with a count of one. The ten largest clones take up roughly 3.4% of the sample. The sample comprised blood, either unsorted or a sorted T cell fraction (not recorded which). These receptors all come from a female donor with ankylosing spondylitis or in good health (not recorded which).

This clonotype appeared once. The chain recombines TRBV3-1 with TRBJ1-2; D is undetermined. The germline V gene has CDR1 LGHDT and CDR2 YNNKEL (reference sequence). This CDR3 contains 14 residues. Trimming cost V 4 bases and J 5 bases, with 14 bases left between them. CDR3 sequence: CASSPRGTPYGYTF. In DNA, the CDR3 is TGTGCCAGCAGCCCCCGCGGCACCCCTTATGGCTACACCTTC.

This clonotype was seen only a few times. The final CDR3 position lacks the conserved phenylalanine or tryptophan, pointing to a likely read error. No DNA is shown, since the ends of the CDR3 on it are uncertain; the CDR3 is the one TCRdb lists. This sequence joins TRBV20-1 and TRBJ2-1; TRBD2, as called in the table, went unchecked against the DNA. The CDR3 is 11 residues long, counting both termini. The germline CDR1 and CDR2 sequences are DFQATT and SNEGSKA (reference sequence). CDR3 protein: CSARGVISGPV.

This chain connects TRBV20-1 to TRBJ2-2, with TRBD2 matching 8 bases. Germline CDR1 reads DFQATT; CDR2 reads SNEGSKA (reference sequence). The V and J ends lost 3 bases and 5 bases, in that order; junction bases with no gene match: 8. The CDR3 runs 15 residues. This CDR3 reads CSARQREKWTGELFF. CDR3 DNA sequence: TGCAGTGCTAGGCAGCGGGAGAAGTGGACCGGGGAGCTGTTTTTT.

The gene calls are TRBV19 and TRBJ2-1; 9 nucleotides line up with TRBD1. Unmatched junction bases numbered 9, after V lost 4 bases and J lost 8 bases. Germline V CDR1 and CDR2: LNHDA, SQIVND (reference sequence). This CDR3 is built from 15 residues. DNA of the CDR3: TGTGCCAGTAGTAATAGGGGGACAGGGATGGATGAGCAGTTCTTC. Translation gives CASSNRGTGMDEQFF.

As concerns this clonotype: One end of the junction fails to match germline, which may point to a read error. The chain recombines TRBV20-1 with TRBJ2-7; 8 positions match TRBD2. The germline gives CDR1 DFQATT, CDR2 SNEGSKA (reference sequence). The CDR3 extends over 13 amino acids. Here the CDR3 DNA reads TGCAGTGCGAGAGCGGGACTAGTCGCCGAGCAGTACTTC. Its protein is CSARAGLVAEQYF.

This chain joins TRBV4-1 and TRBJ2-7; 9 bases match TRBD2. The CDR3 has 16 residues. From germline, CDR1 is MGHRA and CDR2 YSYEKL. With V trimmed by 2 bases and J by 6 bases, 11 bases remained unmatched. The CDR3 protein is CASSQRMAAGGSEQYF. CDR3 in DNA: TGCGCCAGCAGCCAACGCATGGCAGCGGGAGGAAGCGAGCAGTACTTC.

This clonotype showed up many times. This chain joins TRBV29-1 and TRBJ1-1; TRBD1 is a possible D gene (6 bases). In germline, CDR1 is SQVTM, CDR2 ANQGSEA. Trimming took off 7 bases at V and 0 bases at J, with 12 bases between the two ends. The CDR3 has 13 residues. Written as DNA, the CDR3 is TGCAGCGCCGGGGGGCGTATGAACACTGAAGCTTTCTTT. Amino acids: CSAGGRMNTEAFF.

This clonotype was seen many times. The rearrangement links TRBV29-1 to TRBJ2-1; D is tentatively TRBD1 or TRBD2 (7 bases each). The V end lost 4 bases, the J end lost 7 bases, and 17 bases lay between the germline ends. This CDR3 is built from 14 residues. Germline V gene lookup returns CDR1 SQVTM and CDR2 ANQGSEA. Written as DNA, the CDR3 is TGCAGCGTTGGAGGGACAGCGGGACGGAATGAGCAGTTCTTC. It encodes CSVGGTAGRNEQFF.

This clonotype has a single count. The J gene is TRBJ1-1, the V gene TRBV14; D might be TRBD1 (6 bases). This CDR3 has 14 residues. Germline CDR1 is SGHDN and CDR2 is FVKESK. V was shortened by 3 bases and J by 0 bases, with 8 bases between the two germline ends. The CDR3 loop reads CASSQNRVNTEAFF. For the CDR3, the DNA is TGTGCCAGCAGCCAGAACAGGGTGAACACTGAAGCTTTCTTT.

The rearrangement links TRBV6-5 to TRBJ1-2; no definite D call. V gave up 0 bases and J gave up 6 bases, with 11 bases separating them. CDR3 size: 14 residues. Germline values: CDR1 MNHEY, CDR2 SVGAGI. The CDR3 loop is CASSYSRVLHGYTF. DNA for the CDR3: TGTGCCAGCAGTTACTCACGGGTTTTGCATGGCTACACCTTC.

This clonotype was recorded many times. The V gene is TRBV7-9, the J gene TRBJ2-1; maybe TRBD2 (6 bases). CDR1 is SEHNR, CDR2 FQNEAQ, per germline (reference sequence). This CDR3 contains 12 residues. Trimming cost V 1 base and J 12 bases, with 10 bases left between them. CDR3 sequence: CASSLGAGGQFF. The CDR3 DNA follows: TGTGCCAGCAGCTTAGGTGCCGGGGGGCAGTTCTTC.

V usage is TRBV7-2 and J usage is TRBJ1-1; perhaps TRBD1 as D (5 bases). This CDR3 contains 15 residues. Trimming took off 4 bases at V and 1 base at J, with 13 bases between the two ends. Per germline, CDR1 SGHTA and CDR2 FQGNSA. This chain's CDR3 is CASSWGGPGNTEAFF. CDR3 bases: TGTGCCAGCAGCTGGGGGGGTCCGGGGAACACTGAAGCTTTCTTT. Filled out from reference TRBV7-2 and TRBJ1-1, the complete variable domain reads GAGVSQSPSNKVTEKGKDVELRCDPISGHTALYWYRQSLGQGLEFLIYFQGNSAPDKSGLPSDRFSAERTGGSVSTLTIQRTQQEDSAVYLCASSWGGPGNTEAFFGQGTRLTVV.

This clonotype was seen ten or more times. The chain recombines TRBV12-3 or TRBV12-4 with TRBJ2-1, with 10 bases aligning to TRBD2. Trimming removed 5 bases from V and 8 bases from J; junction bases left unmatched: 12. CDR3 length: 16 amino acids. DNA of the CDR3: TGTGCCAGCAGTCCAACGGGACTAGCGTATGGGGATGAGCAGTTCTTC. Its translation is CASSPTGLAYGDEQFF.

This clonotype appeared a few times. This chain joins TRBV4-3 and TRBJ2-1, with TRBD2 matching over 8 bases. After removal of 4 bases from V and 2 bases from J, the junction contained 1 base not matched to a gene. Germline V CDR1 and CDR2: LGHNA, YSLEER. The CDR3 has 14 amino acids. In nucleotides, the CDR3 is TGCGCCAGCAGCCGAGCGGGGGCCTACAATGAGCAGTTCTTC. Translating gives CASSRAGAYNEQFF.

This clonotype was recorded at least ten times. CDR3 amino acids: CASSLEGRGRGHQPQHF. The CDR3 DNA follows: TGTGCCAGCAGCTTAGAAGGCAGGGGGCGAGGTCATCAGCCCCAGCATTTT. The chain employs TRBV7-8 and TRBJ1-5, with 8 bases lining up with TRBD1. Germline V gives CDR1 SGHVS, CDR2 FQNEAQ. The CDR3 length is 17 residues. The junction had 10 bases not matched to a gene; V was cut back by 1 base and J by 5 bases.

This clonotype was seen a few times. The gene calls are TRBV20-1 and TRBJ2-4; D is ambiguous. CDR1 is DFQATT, CDR2 SNEGSKA, per germline (reference sequence). The CDR3 consists of 15 residues. The ends were cut back, 0 bases at V and 3 bases at J, with 12 bases in the middle. CDR3 nucleotide sequence: TGCAGTGCTAGAGATGGTGACGTAGGCAAAAACATTCAGTACTTC. Translated, it gives CSARDGDVGKNIQYF.